This T cell receptor (beta chain) was identified during a study of T-cell memory formation after mild COVID-19. About the research overall: Largely, the TCR clusters proved donor specific.

Broader study findings: Largely, contracting CD4+ clones fell within CM and EM, and contracting CD8+ clones within EMRA. A second wave expanding day 15 to 37 was CD4+-biased; contracting clones were balanced. Some responding clones appeared in pre-infection memory, suggesting cross-reactive memory joined.

As to this clonotype: Its antigen remains unidentified.

TCRdb re-analysed the 5' RACE reads in MiXCR, keeping a single row per CDR3 protein. The repertoire holds 350,000 to 450,000 distinct CDR3 sequences, around 15% seen once, with roughly 22% in the top ten. Germline lookup yields CDR1 DFQATT and CDR2 SNEGSKA (reference sequence). V shed 6 bases and J 8 bases; nucleotides not matched to a gene: 8. This CDR3 has 14 residues. The sample was PBMCs or a T cell subset sorted from them (not recorded which). This receptor was identified in a man younger than 35 who had mild COVID-19 (a few samples of this study predate the infection). Cell type and time point are not known. This rearrangement joins TRBV20-1 to TRBJ2-1; 12 bases match TRBD1. Here the CDR3 DNA reads TGCAGTGCCCCAGGGACAGGGGGCTTTGATGAGCAGTTCTTC. Residues: CSAPGTGGFDEQFF.